This T cell receptor beta chain is drawn from a study of T cell responses to AZD1222 COVID-19 vaccine. General study findings and limits: Vaccine-related CD4 TCRs covered spike, predominating at 160-218 and 743-854. Of the AZD1222 recipients, only five or six were seropositive at baseline.

The data were produced by immunoSEQ multiplex PCR, yet TCRdb's version contains in-frame clones alone and is incomplete. The sample consists of 140,000 to 150,000 clones, about 92% of them appearing once. Germline CDR1 SGHAT, CDR2 FQNNGV. The V and J ends lost 0 bases and 3 bases, in that order; junction bases with no gene match: 10. This CDR3 spans 19 amino acids. On this clone itself: No antigen is known for it.

The chain couples TRBV11-2 to TRBJ2-7; 14 positions match TRBD2. Sequences were derived from peripheral blood, sampled after recovery from COVID-19. The TCR comes from an adult who had recovered from COVID-19. The CDR3 bases are TGTGCCAGCAGCTTAGAGGGGACTAGCGGGAGCTCCGACCGCTACGAGCAGTACTTC. It specifies CASSLEGTSGSSDRYEQYF.